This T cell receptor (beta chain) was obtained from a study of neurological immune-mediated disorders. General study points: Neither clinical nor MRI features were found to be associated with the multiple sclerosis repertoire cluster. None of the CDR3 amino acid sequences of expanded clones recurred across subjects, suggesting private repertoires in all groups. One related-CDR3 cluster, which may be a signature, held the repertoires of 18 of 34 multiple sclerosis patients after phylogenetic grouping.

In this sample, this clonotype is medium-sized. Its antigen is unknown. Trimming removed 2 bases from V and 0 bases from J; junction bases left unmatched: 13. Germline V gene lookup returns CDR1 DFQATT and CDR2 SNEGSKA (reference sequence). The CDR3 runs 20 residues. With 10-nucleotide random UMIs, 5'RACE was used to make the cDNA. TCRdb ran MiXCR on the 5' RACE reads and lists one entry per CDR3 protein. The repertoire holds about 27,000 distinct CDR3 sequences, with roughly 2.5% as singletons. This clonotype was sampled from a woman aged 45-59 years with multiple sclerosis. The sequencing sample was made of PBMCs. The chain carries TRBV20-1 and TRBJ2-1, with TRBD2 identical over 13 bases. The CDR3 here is CSARSRLAGGLRSSYNEQFF. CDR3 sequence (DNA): TGCAGTGCTAGATCGCGACTAGCGGGAGGTCTGAGGAGCTCCTACAATGAGCAGTTCTTC.